Detailed here is one T cell receptor beta chain. This clone was counted a single time. Its binding antigen is unknown. No clone much larger than this one lies a single base away; base qualities are absent. This sample was taken from a study of blood T cell repertoires in COVID-19 (dated by TCRdb to between 2020 and 2021). Context from the whole study: Samples from collaborators originated in the United States, Italy and Spain and spanned both the acute and convalescent phases of COVID-19. The material from the prospective study consisted of cDNA or gDNA derived from T cells, B-cell-depleted T cells, or PBMCs. Subjects who had been exposed to COVID-19, were actively infected with it, or had recovered from it provided the deeply sampled blood TCRbeta repertoires that made up the dataset. The repertoires were released in a freely available public database intended as a resource for research on the immune response to SARS-CoV-2. Samples came from the ongoing ImmuneRACE study (first 160 participants) plus 1,254 subjects from 6 global collaborators. The sample metadata nearly always contained a de-identified subject ID, COVID-19 status, age in years and sex. HLA class I and class II types, where available, came from metadata supplied by the sample provider rather than from assay-based typing.

At the junction V is shortened by 6 bases and J by 1 base, with 16 bases in between. CDR1 is given as WNHNN and CDR2 as SYGVQD, both from the germline V gene (reference sequence). The CDR3 has 15 amino acids, counting the end cysteine and phenylalanine. The CDR3 DNA has 45 bases and is translated from base 1. TCRbeta CDR3 regions were amplified from genomic DNA by means of the immunoSEQ Assay, a bias-controlled multiplex PCR. Per the authors' processing: The number of nucleated cells in each sample was estimated from the amplification of reference gene primers within the assay. To quantify the absolute abundance of each unique TCRbeta CDR3 rearrangement, sequence reads were collapsed and filtered. For each sample, productive Simpson clonality was calculated as the square root of Simpson's diversity index across productive rearrangements. The table was pulled from immuneACCESS by TCRdb, which kept in-frame rearrangements only. Such tables lose some clones; where checked, under half of the loss comes from unresolved V genes, and the rest has no known cause. V, J and clone size derive from that table, while D and trimming were established from the DNA sequence. Across this sample there are over 20,000 clones, with around 89% seen only once. Around 18% of the sample goes to the ten largest clones.

The investigation overall reported the following: The amount of clinical and demographic metadata varied by source and participant and was provided uncurated.

Collaborating institutions collected whole blood in K2EDTA tubes following their own protocols. For TCRbeta analysis, collaborators shipped samples in one of three forms: frozen whole blood, isolated PBMCs, or DNA extracted from either of those sample types. The clonotype comes from a man aged 65 to 79 with active COVID-19. The sequenced material came from peripheral blood. In this chain, TRBV10-1 is recombined with TRBJ2-7; 5 matching bases give a weak D call of TRBD1. Here the CDR3 is given as CASRSRAVMSYEQYF. The DNA is as follows: TGCGCCAGCAGATCCAGGGCCGTTATGTCCTACGAGCAGTACTTC.